This T cell receptor beta chain is drawn from a study of technical replicates of blood from a few donors. TCRdb's copy holds only in-frame clones and misses some; the assay was immunoSEQ multiplex PCR. Altogether roughly 79,000 clones are present, around 92% being singletons, with the ten largest covering 0.35% to 0.45%. This clone was observed once. The V and J ends lost 9 bases and 4 bases respectively, with 15 bases between them. The V gene's germline CDR1 is LNHNV and CDR2 YYDKDF (reference sequence). The CDR3 has 13 residues. The clonotype was recovered from a human donor in good health. The sequencing sample was made of T cells isolated from PBMCs. The genes are TRBV15 and TRBJ1-1; D gene ambiguous. The CDR3 reads CATGPGLGTEAFF. In nucleotides, the CDR3 is TGTGCCACTGGGCCCGGTTTGGGCACTGAAGCTTTCTTT.